This T cell receptor (beta chain) was sequenced in a study of regulatory T cells in long-lasting Graves disease. This clonotype was recorded many times. The V gene's germline CDR1 is MDHEN and CDR2 SYDVKM. V lost 5 bases, J lost 7 bases, and 25 bases stayed unmatched. This CDR3 has 19 amino acids. Regarding time point: newly diagnosed GD, antithyroid drugs for less than 3 months. From RNA extracted from PBMCs, the TCR library was made. HTBI primers from iRepertoire and Arm-PCR of CDR3 regions yielded the TCR beta libraries. TCRdb independently ran MiXCR on the multiplex PCR reads; one entry per CDR3 protein. The sample holds roughly 430,000 distinct CDR3 sequences; roughly 15% are singletons and the top ten take around 10%. These data also featured in a second study, about T cells in Graves' hyperthyroidism and ophthalmopathy.

The TCR sequence derives from a woman aged 30 to 39 with Graves disease. The chain links TRBV28 to TRBJ1-2; TRBD1 matches at 7 bases. The specimen was peripheral blood mononuclear cells (PBMCs), collected at new diagnosis, from a patient treated with antithyroid drugs. CDR3 sequence reads: CASSLFGEETGLGRSGYTF. The CDR3 DNA is TGTGCCAGCAGTCTCTTTGGGGAAGAGACAGGGTTAGGTAGGAGTGGCTACACCTTC.